The 27 T cell receptor beta chains given below trace back to one sample, sequenced in a study of blood T cell repertoires in COVID-19. The assay was immunoSEQ multiplex PCR, and TCRdb's table has in-frame clones only and misses some. The sample has around 120,000 clones, roughly 72% seen once. The sequenced sample consisted of peripheral blood. All receptors derive from a man older than 75 with acute or convalescent COVID-19.

V is TRBV7-2 and J is TRBJ1-5; D possibly corresponds to TRBD1 (5 bases). V was pared by 3 bases and J by 11 bases, with 20 bases between. CDR1 is SGHTA and CDR2 is FQGNSA in the germline V gene. The CDR3 spans 15 residues. CDR3 DNA: TGTGCCAGCAGCTTTAATGGGGGGACTATGAGGGCCCAGCATTTT. Its protein is CASSFNGGTMRAQHF. The variable domain in full, with the rest retrieved from reference TRBV7-2 and TRBJ1-5, is GAGVSQSPSNKVTEKGKDVELRCDPISGHTALYWYRQSLGQGLEFLIYFQGNSAPDKSGLPSDRFSAERTGGSVSTLTIQRTQQEDSAVYLCASSFNGGTMRAQHFGDGTRLSIL.

The rearrangement links TRBV5-1 to TRBJ2-5, with a weak D call TRBD1 (6 bases). V was pared by 2 bases and J by 6 bases, with 8 bases between. The germline CDR1 and CDR2 sequences are SGHRS and YFSETQ. CDR3 size: 12 residues. CDR3 nucleotide sequence: TGCGCCAGCAGCTTCCAGGGGCAGACCCAGTACTTC. This sequence encodes CASSFQGQTQYF. Looking up the rest from reference TRBV5-1 and TRBJ2-5 gives the full variable domain: KAGVTQTPRYLIKTRGQQVTLSCSPISGHRSVSWYQQTPGQGLQFLFEYFSETQRNKGNFPGRFSGRQFSNSRSEMNVSTLELGDSALYLCASSFQGQTQYFGPGTRLLVL.

This chain joins TRBV6-5 and TRBJ2-2; TRBD2 matches at 11 bases. Germline V gene data show CDR1 as MNHEY and CDR2 as SVGAGI. This CDR3 region has 16 residues. V lost 0 bases to trimming and J lost 7 bases; unmatched junction nucleotides: 4. The CDR3 is CASSYSTSGTGGELFF. DNA for the CDR3: TGTGCCAGCAGTTACTCGACTAGCGGGACGGGCGGGGAGCTGTTTTTT.

The chain is built from TRBV7-9 and TRBJ1-4, with unresolved D. The CDR3 runs to 14 residues. Looked up from germline, CDR1 is SEHNR and CDR2 is FQNEAQ (reference sequence). Trimming cost V 5 bases and J 7 bases, with 14 bases left between them. CDR3 in DNA: TGTGCCAGCAGCCCACCCAGCGCAACTGAAAAACTGTTTTTT. Protein sequence: CASSPPSATEKLFF.

This clone was observed a single time. This chain joins TRBV6-5 and TRBJ1-2; D unclear. Germline V gives CDR1 MNHEY, CDR2 SVGAGI. Deletions cut 4 bases from V and 4 bases from J, with 10 bases between. The CDR3 covers 13 residues. DNA for the CDR3: TGTGCCAGCAGTTCGGGAGTCCCCTATGGCTACACCTTC. This codes for CASSSGVPYGYTF.

The genes are TRBV18 and TRBJ2-2; TRBD2 might be the D (5 bases). Trimming shortened V by 3 bases and J by 7 bases, and 15 bases separated the two germline ends. The CDR3 length is 15 residues. CDR1 and CDR2 from the germline V gene are KGHSH and LQKENI. The CDR3 reads CASSPSQTGFGELFF. Here the CDR3 DNA reads TGTGCCAGCTCACCGTCACAAACGGGATTCGGGGAGCTGTTTTTT.

This clone showed up just a few times. The V gene is TRBV2, the J gene TRBJ1-5; a weak D match, TRBD1 (5 bases). Trimming left V 8 bases short and J 10 bases short, with 18 bases between. This CDR3 region has 13 residues. Germline CDR1 SNHLY, CDR2 FYNNEI. For the CDR3, the DNA is TGTGCCAGCGGAGGGTGGGGGATTGATCCCCAGCATTTT. The encoded protein is CASGGWGIDPQHF. Looking up the rest from reference TRBV2 and TRBJ1-5 gives the full variable domain: EPEVTQTPSHQVTQMGQEVILRCVPISNHLYFYWYRQILGQKVEFLVSFYNNEISEKSEIFDDQFSVERPDGSNFTLKIRSTKLEDSAMYFCASGGWGIDPQHFGDGTRLSIL.

In its sample, this clone was seen a few times. V gene TRBV28 combines with J gene TRBJ1-5; D gene unclear. V was shortened by 0 bases and J by 6 bases, with 9 bases between the two germline ends. The CDR3 sequence is 14 residues long. Germline CDR1 and CDR2: MDHEN and SYDVKM. The CDR3 is CASSLWGEGQPQHF. CDR3 bases: TGTGCCAGCAGTTTATGGGGAGAGGGTCAGCCCCAGCATTTT.

The gene calls are TRBV6-5 and TRBJ2-1, with D perhaps matching TRBD1 (6 bases). This CDR3 comprises 15 residues. The germline V and J ends were trimmed by 2 bases and 4 bases, with 12 bases remaining between them. Germline-derived CDR1 and CDR2 are MNHEY and SVGAGI. The CDR3 loop is CASSYGSGTYNEQFF. CDR3 nucleotides: TGTGCCAGCAGTTACGGATCGGGGACATACAATGAGCAGTTCTTC.

V is TRBV6-5 and J is TRBJ2-7, with D possibly matching TRBD1 (6 bases). The CDR3 sequence is 15 residues long. Germline V lookup: CDR1 MNHEY, CDR2 SVGAGI. The V end was cut by 4 bases, the J end by 4 bases, with 17 bases between. The CDR3 loop is CASSLNRVVGYEQYF. Here the CDR3 DNA reads TGTGCCAGCAGTTTGAACAGGGTTGTAGGATACGAGCAGTACTTC.

This chain connects TRBV4-3 to TRBJ2-7; perhaps TRBD1 as D (6 bases). The CDR3 has 15 residues. Trimming removed 4 bases at V and 2 bases at J, with 15 bases between. Germline V gene sequence: CDR1 LGHNA, CDR2 YSLEER. In nucleotides, the CDR3 is TGCGCCAGCAGCCCACAAGGGCCAGGGGCCTACGAGCAGTACTTC. Translating it yields CASSPQGPGAYEQYF.

This clone was counted once. V usage is TRBV5-1 and J usage is TRBJ2-7; TRBD2 matches 8 bases. V shed 0 bases, J shed 0 bases, and the junction held 2 bases outside the gene matches. Germline CDR1 is SGHRS and CDR2 is YFSETQ. CDR3 length equals 15 residues. This CDR3 reads CASSLDAGGSYEQYF. The CDR3 nucleotides are TGCGCCAGCAGCTTGGACGCGGGAGGCTCCTACGAGCAGTACTTC.

V gene TRBV28 combines with J gene TRBJ2-3, with 9 positions matching TRBD2. CDR1 and CDR2 from the germline V gene are MDHEN and SYDVKM. After removal of 2 bases from V and 3 bases from J, the junction contained 12 bases not matched to a gene. The CDR3 is 18 residues long. CDR3 region: CASSLLLAGREGTDTQYF. In nucleotides, the CDR3 is TGTGCCAGCAGTTTACTCCTAGCGGGACGAGAGGGGACAGATACGCAGTATTTT.

The rearrangement links TRBV10-1 to TRBJ2-7, with D tentatively TRBD2 (6 bases). Trimming left V 2 bases short and J 8 bases short, with 16 bases between. This CDR3 has 14 residues. The germline CDR1 and CDR2 sequences are WNHNN and SYGVQD (reference sequence). As DNA, the CDR3 is TGCGCCAGCAGTGAGGGAGGGGTCCCTTTCCAGCAGTACTTC. The encoded protein is CASSEGGVPFQQYF.

This clone was seen only a few times. The CDR3 sequence: CASSAQGLADEQYF. CDR3 sequence (DNA): TGTGCCAGCAGTGCACAGGGGCTCGCGGACGAGCAGTACTTC. V gene TRBV6-6 combines with J gene TRBJ2-7, with TRBD1 identical over 7 bases. V lost 5 bases and J lost 5; bases outside the gene matches: 9. The germline CDR1 and CDR2 sequences are MNHNY and SVGAGI (reference sequence). The CDR3 is 14 amino acids.

The chain combines TRBV7-9 with TRBJ2-5; tentative D call: TRBD2 (6 bases). The CDR3 covers 15 residues. V shed 4 bases and J shed 0 bases, with 12 bases lying between them. CDR1 and CDR2 (germline): SEHNR, FQNEAQ (reference sequence). CDR3 residues: CASSWDFPYQETQYF. The CDR3 DNA follows: TGTGCCAGCAGCTGGGACTTCCCCTACCAAGAGACCCAGTACTTC. The full variable domain, in which reference TRBV7-9 and TRBJ2-5 provide the parts outside the CDR3, is DTGVSQNPRHKITKRGQNVTFRCDPISEHNRLYWYRQTLGQGPEFLTYFQNEAQLEKSRLLSDRFSAERPKGSFSTLEIQRTEQGDSAMYLCASSWDFPYQETQYFGPGTRLLVL.

The chain recombines TRBV6-5 with TRBJ2-1; the match to TRBD2 covers 8 bases. V trimming: 2 bases; J trimming: 4 bases; junction bases outside the gene matches: 7. This CDR3 contains 16 residues. CDR1 and CDR2 (germline): MNHEY, SVGAGI. The CDR3, as DNA: TGTGCCAGCAGTTACCCCAGGGCGGGAGGTTACAATGAGCAGTTCTTC. This encodes CASSYPRAGGYNEQFF.

V usage is TRBV28 and J usage is TRBJ1-1, with D maybe TRBD1 (6 bases). CDR3 length: 14 amino acids. V was trimmed by 3 bases and J by 1 base, leaving 9 bases between them. Germline V gene sequence: CDR1 MDHEN, CDR2 SYDVKM. CDR3 sequence reads: CASSFRGQNTEAFF. The CDR3 nucleotides are TGTGCCAGCAGTTTCAGGGGCCAGAACACTGAAGCTTTCTTT. The full variable domain, in which reference TRBV28 and TRBJ1-1 provide the parts outside the CDR3, is DVKVTQSSRYLVKRTGEKVFLECVQDMDHENMFWYRQDPGLGLRLIYFSYDVKMKEKGDIPEGYSVSREKKERFSLILESASTNQTSMYLCASSFRGQNTEAFFGQGTRLTVV.

The sample holds a few counts of this clone. Sequence at one end of the junction differs from germline and may be a read error. V is TRBV28 and J is TRBJ1-3, with a tentative D call TRBD1 (6 bases). The CDR3 consists of 17 residues. Germline V gives CDR1 MDHEN, CDR2 SYDVKM. In nucleotides, the CDR3 is TGTGCCAGCACTTTAGTCAGGGGCCTCCACTCTGGAAACACCATATATTTT. Residues: CASTLVRGLHSGNTIYF.

This clone was found a few times. The chain recombines TRBV5-1 with TRBJ2-5; D gene unclear. CDR3 length: 15 residues. Per germline, CDR1 SGHRS and CDR2 YFSETQ. The V end lost 1 base, the J end lost 4 bases, and 14 bases lay between the germline ends. In DNA form, the CDR3 reads TGCGCCAGCAGCTTGAGGAGTTCTTCTGGAGAGACCCAGTACTTC. Residues: CASSLRSSSGETQYF.

The V call is TRBV28, the J call TRBJ1-2, with 9 nucleotides matching TRBD1. CDR3 length: 17 amino acids. The V gene's germline CDR1 is MDHEN and CDR2 SYDVKM. V lost 4 bases, J lost 2 bases, and 11 bases stayed unmatched. The CDR3, as DNA: TGTGCCAGCAGTTCTCCGGGACAGGGAATCCAAAACTATGGCTACACCTTC. It translates to CASSSPGQGIQNYGYTF.

V usage is TRBV27 and J usage is TRBJ2-3; TRBD1 agrees at 9 bases. The CDR3 is 13 residues long. J was trimmed by 7 bases and V by 7 bases; bases with no gene match: 6. Germline V gene lookup returns CDR1 MNHEY and CDR2 SMNVEV (reference sequence). The CDR3 here is CASKTGGAYTQYF. The CDR3 region has the DNA TGTGCCAGCAAAACAGGGGGCGCTTATACGCAGTATTTT.

The sample holds a few counts of this clone. The CDR3 is CASSLASGYSPLHF. DNA for the CDR3: TGTGCCAGCAGCCTGGCATCGGGGTACTCACCCCTCCACTTT. The gene calls are TRBV7-8 and TRBJ1-6, with D uncertain. The CDR3 loop spans 14 amino acids. The ends were cut back, 5 bases at V and 10 bases at J, with 15 bases in the middle. Germline-derived CDR1 and CDR2 are SGHVS and FQNEAQ.

The chain has TRBV6-2 or TRBV6-3 and TRBJ2-5; 8 bases are a match to TRBD1. The J segment lost 7 bases and the V segment lost 6 bases, leaving 4 bases of the junction unmatched. Germline assignment: CDR1 MNHEY and CDR2 SVGEGT. This CDR3 contains 12 residues. The CDR3 loop is CASSRQGRTQYF. DNA for the CDR3: TGTGCCAGCAGCCGACAGGGGAGGACCCAGTACTTC.

As to this clone: Additional DNA sequences in this sample encode the identical CDR3. The CDR3 DNA is TGCAGCGTTGAAGGAAGGGGTTACGAGCAGTACTTC. Translated: CSVEGRGYEQYF. The rearrangement links TRBV29-1 to TRBJ2-7, with D maybe TRBD1 (5 bases). This CDR3 has 12 amino acids. CDR1 and CDR2 from the germline V gene are SQVTM and ANQGSEA. Trimming removed 1 base at V and 4 bases at J, with 8 bases between.

The J gene is TRBJ2-3, the V gene TRBV7-2; TRBD2 might be the D (5 bases). This CDR3 comprises 14 residues. Looked up from germline, CDR1 is SGHTA and CDR2 is FQGNSA. V lost 0 bases and J 3 bases, leaving 7 bases between the germline ends. The CDR3, as DNA: TGTGCCAGCAGCTTAGCGGGAGTTACAGATACGCAGTATTTT. Protein sequence: CASSLAGVTDTQYF.

The genes are TRBV27 and TRBJ1-1, with 11 bases lining up with TRBD1. V gave up 8 bases and J gave up 0 bases; unmatched junction bases: 5. The CDR3 extends over 15 amino acids. Germline V lookup: CDR1 MNHEY, CDR2 SMNVEV (reference sequence). CDR3 sequence reads: CASRDRGGLNTEAFF. DNA of the CDR3: TGTGCCAGCCGGGACAGGGGGGGGTTGAACACTGAAGCTTTCTTT.